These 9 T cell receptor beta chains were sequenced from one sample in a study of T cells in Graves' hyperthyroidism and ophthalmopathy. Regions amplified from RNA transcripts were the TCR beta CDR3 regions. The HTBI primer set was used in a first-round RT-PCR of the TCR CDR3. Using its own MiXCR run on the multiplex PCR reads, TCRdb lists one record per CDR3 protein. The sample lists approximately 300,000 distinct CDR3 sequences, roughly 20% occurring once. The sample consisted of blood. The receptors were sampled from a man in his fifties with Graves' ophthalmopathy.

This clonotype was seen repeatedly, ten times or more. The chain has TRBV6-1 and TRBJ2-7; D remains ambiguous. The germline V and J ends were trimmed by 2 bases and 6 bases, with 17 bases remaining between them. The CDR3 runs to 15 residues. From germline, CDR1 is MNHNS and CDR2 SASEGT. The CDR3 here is CASSELRGPRREQYF. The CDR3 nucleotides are TGTGCCAGCAGTGAATTGCGCGGCCCAAGGCGCGAGCAGTACTTC.

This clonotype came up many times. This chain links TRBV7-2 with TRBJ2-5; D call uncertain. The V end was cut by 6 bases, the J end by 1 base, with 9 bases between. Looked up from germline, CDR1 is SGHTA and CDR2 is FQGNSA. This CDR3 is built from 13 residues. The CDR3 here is CASRGGSQETQYF. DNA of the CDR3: TGTGCCAGCAGGGGCGGTTCCCAAGAGACCCAGTACTTC.

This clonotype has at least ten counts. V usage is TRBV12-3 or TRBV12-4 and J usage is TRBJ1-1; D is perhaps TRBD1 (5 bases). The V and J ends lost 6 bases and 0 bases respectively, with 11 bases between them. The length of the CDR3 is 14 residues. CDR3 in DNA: TGTGCCAGCAGCCCCGGGGGGGTGAACACTGAAGCTTTCTTT. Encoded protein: CASSPGGVNTEAFF.

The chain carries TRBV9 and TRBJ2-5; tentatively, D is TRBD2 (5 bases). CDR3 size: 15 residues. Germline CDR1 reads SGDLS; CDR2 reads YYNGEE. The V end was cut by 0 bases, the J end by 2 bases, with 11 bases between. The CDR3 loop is CASSVGGSEQETQYF. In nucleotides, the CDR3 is TGTGCCAGCAGCGTAGGGGGTAGCGAGCAAGAGACCCAGTACTTC. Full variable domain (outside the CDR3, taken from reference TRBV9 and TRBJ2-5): DSGVTQTPKHLITATGQRVTLRCSPRSGDLSVYWYQQSLDQGLQFLIQYYNGEERAKGNILERFSAQQFPDLHSELNLSSLELGDSALYFCASSVGGSEQETQYFGPGTRLLVL.

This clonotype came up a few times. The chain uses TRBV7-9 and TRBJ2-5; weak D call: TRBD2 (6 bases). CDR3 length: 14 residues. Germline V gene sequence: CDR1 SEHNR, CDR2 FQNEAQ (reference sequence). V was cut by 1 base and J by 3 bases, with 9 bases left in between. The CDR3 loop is CASSLDSGKETQYF. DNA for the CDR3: TGTGCCAGCAGCTTAGATAGCGGCAAAGAGACCCAGTACTTC.

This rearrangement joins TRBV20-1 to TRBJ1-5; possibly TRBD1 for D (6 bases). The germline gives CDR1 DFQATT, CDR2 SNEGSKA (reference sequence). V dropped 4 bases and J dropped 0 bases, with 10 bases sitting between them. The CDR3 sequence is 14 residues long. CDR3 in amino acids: CSAITGSSNQPQHF. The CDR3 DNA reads TGCAGTGCTATAACAGGGAGTAGCAATCAGCCCCAGCATTTT.

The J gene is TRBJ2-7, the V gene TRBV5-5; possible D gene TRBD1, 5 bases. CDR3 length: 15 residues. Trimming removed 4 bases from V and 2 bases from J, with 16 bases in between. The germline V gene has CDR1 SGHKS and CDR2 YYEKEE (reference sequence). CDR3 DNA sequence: TGTGCCAGCAGCACCAGGGTTCCACTGACCTACGAGCAGTACTTC. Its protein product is CASSTRVPLTYEQYF.

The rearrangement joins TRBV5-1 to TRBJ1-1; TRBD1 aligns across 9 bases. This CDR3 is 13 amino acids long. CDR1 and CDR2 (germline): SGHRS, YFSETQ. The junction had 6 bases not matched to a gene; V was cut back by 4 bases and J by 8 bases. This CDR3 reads CASSTGQGLEAFF. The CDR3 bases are TGCGCCAGCAGCACGGGACAGGGCTTGGAAGCTTTCTTT.

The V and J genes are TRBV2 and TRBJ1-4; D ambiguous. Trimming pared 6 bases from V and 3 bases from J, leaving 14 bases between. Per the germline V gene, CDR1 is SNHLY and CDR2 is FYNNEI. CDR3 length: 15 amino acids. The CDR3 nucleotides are TGTGCCAGCAGCGTTGCCGCTGCTCCTAATGAAAAACTGTTTTTT. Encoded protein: CASSVAAAPNEKLFF.